These 28 T cell receptor beta chains came from one sample sequenced in a study of blood T cell repertoires in COVID-19. Sequencing was performed with immunoSEQ multiplex PCR; in TCRdb, only in-frame clones are kept and a portion is missing. The sample includes some 290,000 clones, 85% to 90% of them seen just once. Sequenced: peripheral blood. Receptor source: a woman in her 30s with COVID-19, enrolled during active disease.

This clone was detected only once. The rearrangement joins TRBV5-1 to TRBJ2-1; the D gene is possibly TRBD1 (5 bases). Germline-derived CDR1 and CDR2 are SGHRS and YFSETQ. This CDR3 has 14 residues. Trimming left V 4 bases short and J 8 bases short, with 16 bases between. DNA for the CDR3: TGCGCCAGCAGCCCCGAGCAGGGTTTTGATGAGCAGTTCTTC. It translates to CASSPEQGFDEQFF. Full variable domain (missing parts from reference TRBV5-1 and TRBJ2-1): KAGVTQTPRYLIKTRGQQVTLSCSPISGHRSVSWYQQTPGQGLQFLFEYFSETQRNKGNFPGRFSGRQFSNSRSEMNVSTLELGDSALYLCASSPEQGFDEQFFGPGTRLTVL.

This chain links TRBV7-8 with TRBJ2-5; possible D gene TRBD1, 5 bases. V shed 0 bases and J shed 3 bases, with 17 bases lying between them. CDR1 is SGHVS and CDR2 is FQNEAQ in the germline V gene. The CDR3 length is 17 residues. CDR3 in amino acids: CASSLAYVTALKETQYF. For the CDR3, the DNA is TGTGCCAGCAGCTTAGCGTACGTGACAGCACTAAAAGAGACCCAGTACTTC.

The rearrangement uses TRBV27 and TRBJ1-3; 8 nucleotides align to TRBD1. CDR3 length: 13 residues. Germline V gene sequence: CDR1 MNHEY, CDR2 SMNVEV (reference sequence). Germline trimming cut 6 bases from V and 4 bases from J; bases unmatched to any gene: 2. DNA of the CDR3: TGTGCCAGCAGAGGACAGGGAGGAAACACCATATATTTT. Its translation: CASRGQGGNTIYF.

The J gene is TRBJ2-7, the V gene TRBV27; D may be TRBD2 (7 bases). This CDR3 has 9 residues. Germline V gene data show CDR1 as MNHEY and CDR2 as SMNVEV (reference sequence). The CDR3 DNA reads TGTACAGGGAGGGACGAGCAGTACTTC. This translates into CTGRDEQYF.

The chain combines TRBV13 with TRBJ1-1; D remains unclear. The CDR3 spans 14 residues. Deletions cut 1 base from V and 4 bases from J, with 10 bases between. Germline assignment: CDR1 PRHDT and CDR2 FYEKMQ (reference sequence). This CDR3 is CASSLALASTEAFF. CDR3 coding DNA: TGTGCCAGCAGCTTAGCCCTAGCATCCACTGAAGCTTTCTTT.

V is TRBV7-2 and J is TRBJ1-4, with 9 nucleotides matching TRBD1. After removal of 5 bases from V and 7 bases from J, the junction contained 5 bases not matched to a gene. This CDR3 comprises 14 residues. CDR1 SGHTA and CDR2 FQGNSA come from the germline V gene. CDR3 sequence: CASSLTGGVEKLFF. The CDR3 nucleotides are TGTGCCAGCAGCCTTACAGGGGGCGTTGAAAAACTGTTTTTT.

With regard to this clone: The sample holds other DNA sequences that translate to the same CDR3. This chain uses TRBV5-5 with TRBJ2-5; D is undetermined. CDR1 and CDR2 from the germline V gene are SGHKS and YYEKEE (reference sequence). The CDR3 is made up of 11 amino acids. V lost 7 bases to trimming and J lost 5 bases, with 9 bases between them. The CDR3 DNA is TGTGCCAGCTCCTACGGGGAGACCCAGTACTTC. Amino acids: CASSYGETQYF.

The sample holds one count of this clone. V usage is TRBV7-2 and J usage is TRBJ1-5; D is unresolved. Germline-derived CDR1 and CDR2 are SGHTA and FQGNSA. The CDR3 extends over 14 amino acids. V dropped 6 bases and J dropped 2 bases, with 11 bases sitting between them. CDR3 loop: CASRPNGGNQPQHF. In DNA form, the CDR3 reads TGTGCCAGCAGACCTAACGGAGGCAATCAGCCCCAGCATTTT.

The J gene is TRBJ1-6, the V gene TRBV10-2; 8 nucleotides line up with TRBD1. The CDR3 is 17 residues long. Germline CDR1 is WSHSY and CDR2 is SAAADI. V lost 4 bases, J lost 9 bases, and 14 bases stayed unmatched. The CDR3 nucleotides are TGCGCCAGCAGTGCCACCCAAAGGACAGGGCTGTCTTCACCCCTCCACTTT. Its translation is CASSATQRTGLSSPLHF.

The chain uses TRBV5-6 and TRBJ1-6; D not certain. The CDR3 spans 14 residues. V was shortened by 1 base and J by 8 bases, with 10 bases between the two germline ends. The germline gives CDR1 SGHDT, CDR2 YYEEEE. This CDR3 is CASSLQVGHSPLHF. DNA for the CDR3: TGTGCCAGCAGCTTGCAGGTTGGGCATTCACCCCTCCACTTT.

The chain is built from TRBV2 and TRBJ2-7, with 9 bases fitting TRBD2. V gave up 3 bases and J gave up 6 bases; unmatched junction bases: 6. The CDR3 has 14 amino acids. Germline assignment: CDR1 SNHLY and CDR2 FYNNEI. In DNA, the CDR3 is TGTGCCAGCAGTGAGGCGGGGGGGCCTTTCGAGCAGTACTTC. Translating gives CASSEAGGPFEQYF.

The V and J genes are TRBV2 and TRBJ2-7, with D tentatively TRBD2 (5 bases). V was clipped by 3 bases and J by 5 bases, with 20 bases between them. CDR1 and CDR2 (germline): SNHLY, FYNNEI. The CDR3 is 16 residues long. The CDR3 nucleotides read TGTGCCAGCAGTGACCCCGACGGAGGCGTTTATGACGAGCAGTACTTC. This translates into CASSDPDGGVYDEQYF.

The CDR3 loop is CASSFGSAEAFF. Written as DNA, the CDR3 is TGTGCCAGCAGTTTCGGTTCTGCTGAAGCTTTCTTT. The chain is built from TRBV28 and TRBJ1-1; D is undetermined. The CDR3 is 12 residues long. From germline, CDR1 is MDHEN and CDR2 SYDVKM. V was pared by 3 bases and J by 6 bases, with 8 bases between.

This clone has only one observation. V is TRBV5-1 and J is TRBJ2-2, with unresolved D. This CDR3 region has 14 residues. The germline gives CDR1 SGHRS, CDR2 YFSETQ. V was pared by 1 base and J by 4 bases, with 8 bases between. The CDR3 DNA sequence: TGCGCCAGCAGCTTGACCAGACTCACCGGGGAGCTGTTTTTT. This encodes CASSLTRLTGELFF. Complete variable domain (other parts from reference TRBV5-1 and TRBJ2-2): KAGVTQTPRYLIKTRGQQVTLSCSPISGHRSVSWYQQTPGQGLQFLFEYFSETQRNKGNFPGRFSGRQFSNSRSEMNVSTLELGDSALYLCASSLTRLTGELFFGEGSRLTVL.

This chain joins TRBV6-5 and TRBJ2-3, with 8 bases aligning to TRBD2. Germline loops: CDR1 MNHEY, CDR2 SVGAGI. Losses at the gene ends were 0 bases for V and 5 bases for J; bases not matched to a gene: 7. CDR3 length: 16 residues. The CDR3 loop is CASSYSDGGGIDTQYF. CDR3 bases: TGTGCCAGCAGTTACTCGGACGGGGGGGGAATAGATACGCAGTATTTT.

The V gene is TRBV3-1 (or the pseudogene TRBV3-2), the J gene TRBJ1-1, with D maybe TRBD1 (5 bases). CDR3 size: 17 residues. Trimming took 1 base from V and 0 from J, leaving 15 bases between them. Germline V lookup: CDR1 LGHDT, CDR2 YNNKEL (reference sequence). The CDR3 loop is CASSQGWGGALNTEAFF. The CDR3 coding sequence is TGTGCCAGCAGCCAAGGTTGGGGCGGGGCCTTGAACACTGAAGCTTTCTTT.

V gene TRBV6-6 combines with J gene TRBJ2-5; D remains ambiguous. Trimming cost V 7 bases and J 4 bases, with 16 bases left between them. Germline V gene lookup returns CDR1 MNHNY and CDR2 SVGAGI (reference sequence). The CDR3 sequence is 14 residues long. This CDR3 reads CASTSTPEGETQYF. The CDR3 nucleotides read TGTGCCAGCACCTCGACACCAGAAGGAGAGACCCAGTACTTC.

The V gene is TRBV4-1, the J gene TRBJ2-3, with 10 bases lining up with TRBD2. Germline V CDR1 and CDR2: MGHRA, YSYEKL. Trimming removed 1 base from V and 11 bases from J; junction bases left unmatched: 3. This CDR3 contains 13 residues. In DNA form, the CDR3 reads TGCGCCAGCAGCCAAGGCTTAGCGGGGGGGCAGTATTTT. Encoded protein: CASSQGLAGGQYF.

The chain combines TRBV6-5 with TRBJ1-1; no clear D gene. Trimming removed 5 bases from V and 4 bases from J, with 11 bases in between. This CDR3 comprises 13 residues. Germline V gene sequence: CDR1 MNHEY, CDR2 SVGAGI. CDR3 loop: CASSPRRSTEAFF. The CDR3 bases are TGTGCCAGCAGTCCGCGTAGGAGCACTGAAGCTTTCTTT.

The chain combines TRBV19 with TRBJ1-6, with D possibly being TRBD1 (6 bases). V gave up 9 bases and J gave up 9 bases, with 15 bases separating them. The germline V gene has CDR1 LNHDA and CDR2 SQIVND (reference sequence). This CDR3 has 13 amino acids. CDR3 in amino acids: CASADRRSSPLHF. DNA for the CDR3: TGTGCCAGCGCAGACAGGAGGAGTTCACCCCTCCACTTT.

J is TRBJ2-3 and V is TRBV18; TRBD2 matches at 12 bases. The CDR3 has 17 amino acids. The J segment lost 1 base and the V segment lost 0 bases, leaving 2 bases of the junction unmatched. Germline assignment: CDR1 KGHSH and CDR2 LQKENI. CDR3 in DNA: TGTGCCAGCTCACCACCGTCTAGCGGGGGGGGCACAGATACGCAGTATTTT. Protein sequence: CASSPPSSGGGTDTQYF.

The chain has TRBV11-2 and TRBJ2-3; the match to TRBD2 covers 11 bases. The CDR3 is 16 amino acids. V was clipped by 5 bases and J by 1 base; unmatched bases: 5. Germline CDR1 reads SGHAT; CDR2 reads FQNNGV. This chain's CDR3 is CASSGSGGAGTDTQYF. The CDR3 DNA is TGTGCCAGCAGCGGTAGCGGGGGGGCCGGCACAGATACGCAGTATTTT.

V gene TRBV7-9 combines with J gene TRBJ1-2; no reliable D call. This CDR3 has 13 amino acids. V was shortened by 1 base and J by 1 base, with 4 bases between the two germline ends. The germline gives CDR1 SEHNR, CDR2 FQNEAQ (reference sequence). CDR3 sequence reads: CASSLGVNYGYTF. The CDR3, as DNA: TGTGCCAGCAGCTTAGGAGTTAACTATGGCTACACCTTC.

The chain recombines TRBV28 with TRBJ1-3; tentatively, D is TRBD1 (5 bases). Between the trimmed V and J ends, which lost 6 bases and 8 bases, there was a span of 14 bases. Germline V gene sequence: CDR1 MDHEN, CDR2 SYDVKM. This CDR3 contains 13 residues. For the CDR3, the DNA is TGTGCCAGCAGAACAACAGGCGTAGACACCATATATTTT. Protein product: CASRTTGVDTIYF.

This chain uses TRBV2 with TRBJ2-2; TRBD1 agrees at 8 bases. V shed 6 bases and J 4 bases; nucleotides not matched to a gene: 7. Germline V gives CDR1 SNHLY, CDR2 FYNNEI. The CDR3 totals 15 residues. CDR3 amino acids: CASSYDRGITGELFF. CDR3 in DNA: TGTGCCAGCAGCTACGACAGGGGCATCACCGGGGAGCTGTTTTTT.

The V gene is TRBV6-1, the J gene TRBJ2-3, with TRBD2 identical over 7 bases. This CDR3 region has 15 residues. The germline V gene has CDR1 MNHNS and CDR2 SASEGT. Trimming removed 2 bases from V and 6 bases from J; junction bases left unmatched: 8. The CDR3 sequence: CASSERGSGRDTQYF. CDR3 DNA sequence: TGTGCCAGCAGTGAACGGGGCTCCGGGAGGGATACGCAGTATTTT.

This clone was picked up one time. The chain employs TRBV4-1 and TRBJ2-3, with 14 positions matching TRBD2. The CDR3 length is 19 residues. The germline V gene has CDR1 MGHRA and CDR2 YSYEKL. V lost 4 bases and J lost 0; bases outside the gene matches: 9. CDR3 in amino acids: CASSRVWTSGGSSTDTQYF. In nucleotides, the CDR3 is TGCGCCAGCAGCCGCGTATGGACTAGCGGGGGGTCTAGCACAGATACGCAGTATTTT.

The chain employs TRBV27 and TRBJ2-7, with D perhaps TRBD1 (5 bases). Trimming left V 4 bases short and J 6 bases short, with 22 bases between. The CDR3 has 16 residues. The germline V gene encodes CDR1 MNHEY and CDR2 SMNVEV (reference sequence). The CDR3 DNA follows: TGTGCCAGCAGTTACTCCCCCCCAGGGAAAGGAAGCGAGCAGTACTTC. Protein: CASSYSPPGKGSEQYF.